At least ten counts were recorded for the clone carrying this T cell receptor (beta chain). Its antigen is as yet unknown. The source of the sample is a study of read filtering for tumor transcriptome and immune sequencing. Overall study context: After DNase treatment, RNA was made into whole-transcriptome libraries.

The CDR3 totals 14 residues. With V trimmed by 1 base and J by 5 bases, 5 bases remained unmatched. Germline V gene data show CDR1 as SGHAT and CDR2 as FQNNGV. General study findings and limits: The CD138-negative fraction was mixed bone marrow immune cells, not pure T cells.

This library used approximately 390 ng RNA and molecular barcoded adaptors spanning alpha/delta and beta/gamma chains. TCRdb called the reads again in MiXCR, with one record for every CDR3 protein. The sample lists about 24,000 distinct CDR3 sequences, 20% to 25% occurring once. The material sequenced was a population of CD138-negative cells sorted from bone marrow. The sequence came from a donor aged 40 or over with multiple myeloma. The V gene is TRBV11-2, the J gene TRBJ2-7, with 7 bases matching TRBD1. CDR3 DNA sequence: TGTGCCAGCAGCTTAGTCGGGACAGCCAACGAGCAGTACTTC. Translated, it gives CASSLVGTANEQYF. The full variable domain, in which reference TRBV11-2 and TRBJ2-7 provide the parts outside the CDR3, is EAGVAQSPRYKIIEKRQSVAFWCNPISGHATLYWYQQILGQGPKLLIQFQNNGVVDDSQLPKDRFSAERLKGVDSTLKIQPAKLEDSAVYLCASSLVGTANEQYFGPGTRLTVT.